These 8 T cell receptor beta chains were sequenced from one sample in a study of radiotherapy plus CTLA-4 blockade in lung cancer. This table comes from immunoSEQ multiplex PCR, and its TCRdb copy is limited to in-frame clones, with some not included. The sample carries approximately 95,000 clones, roughly four fifths recorded once. The material sequenced was peripheral blood, taken from a patient treated with radiotherapy plus ipilimumab. These receptors all stem from a human donor with non-small cell lung cancer who had a partial response to radiotherapy plus ipilimumab.

This sequence joins TRBV9 and TRBJ1-5; D ambiguous. Germline lookup yields CDR1 SGDLS and CDR2 YYNGEE. CDR3 size: 15 residues. V was pared by 0 bases and J by 4 bases, with 11 bases between. The CDR3 DNA is TGTGCCAGCAGCGTAGACGGGATGGCAAATCAGCCCCAGCATTTT. This codes for CASSVDGMANQPQHF.

This chain links TRBV6-6 with TRBJ2-7; a possible D gene is TRBD1 (5 bases). Deletions cut 6 bases from V and 3 bases from J, with 9 bases between. Germline values: CDR1 MNHNY, CDR2 SVGAGI (reference sequence). This CDR3 has 12 amino acids. CDR3 nucleotide sequence: TGTGCCAGCAGCCGACAGAACTACGAGCAGTACTTC. Its protein is CASSRQNYEQYF.

The chain is built from TRBV5-5 and TRBJ2-5; a weak D match, TRBD1 (6 bases). This CDR3 has 13 residues. Germline values: CDR1 SGHKS, CDR2 YYEKEE (reference sequence). Trimming removed 4 bases from V and 3 bases from J, with 10 bases in between. The CDR3 region is CASSTWDKETQYF. The CDR3 DNA sequence: TGTGCCAGCAGCACGTGGGACAAAGAGACCCAGTACTTC.

The chain links TRBV19 to TRBJ2-7; tentatively, D is TRBD2 (6 bases). V lost 0 bases and J lost 2, with 14 bases in between. This CDR3 is 16 amino acids long. The V gene's germline CDR1 is LNHDA and CDR2 SQIVND (reference sequence). CDR3 in DNA: TGTGCCAGTAGTATAGATTGGAGGGGAGGTACCTACGAGCAGTACTTC. Its translation is CASSIDWRGGTYEQYF.

The genes are TRBV10-2 and TRBJ2-7; TRBD1 matches at 9 bases. V lost 4 bases to trimming and J lost 3 bases; unmatched junction nucleotides: 4. The CDR3 runs 14 residues. The germline V gene encodes CDR1 WSHSY and CDR2 SAAADI. CDR3 loop: CASSVGTGSYEQYF. The DNA of the CDR3 is TGCGCCAGCAGTGTCGGGACAGGGAGCTACGAGCAGTACTTC.

This chain links TRBV21-1 with TRBJ2-7; the table's TRBD1 call for D was not verified on the DNA. TRBV21-1 is tagged as a pseudogene. This CDR3 spans 14 amino acids. In nucleotides, the CDR3 is TGTGCCAGCAGGGGGGGGACAGGGCTTTACGAGCAGTACTTC. It codes for CASRGGTGLYEQYF.

J is TRBJ1-4 and V is TRBV30; D not certain. The V end was cut by 1 base, the J end by 5 bases, with 14 bases between. Looked up from germline, CDR1 is GTSNPN and CDR2 is SVGIG (reference sequence). The CDR3 runs 15 residues. CDR3 nucleotides: TGTGCCTGGAGTGAAGAGGGCAGGCCCAATGAAAAACTGTTTTTT. Translated, it gives CAWSEEGRPNEKLFF. The full variable domain, with the rest looked up from reference TRBV30 and TRBJ1-4, is SQTIHQWPATLVQPVGSPLSLECTVEGTSNPNLYWYRQAAGRGLQLLFYSVGIGQISSEVPQNLSASRPQDRQFILSSKKLLLSDSGFYLCAWSEEGRPNEKLFFGSGTQLSVL.

The genes are TRBV9 and TRBJ1-1; TRBD1 matches 7 bases. Per the germline V gene, CDR1 is SGDLS and CDR2 is YYNGEE. The V gene end was trimmed by 3 bases and the J gene end by 5 bases; junction bases not matched to a gene: 4. The CDR3 is 13 amino acids. The CDR3 region has the DNA TGTGCCAGCAGCGAACAGGGGCGGACTGAAGCTTTCTTT. Its translation is CASSEQGRTEAFF.